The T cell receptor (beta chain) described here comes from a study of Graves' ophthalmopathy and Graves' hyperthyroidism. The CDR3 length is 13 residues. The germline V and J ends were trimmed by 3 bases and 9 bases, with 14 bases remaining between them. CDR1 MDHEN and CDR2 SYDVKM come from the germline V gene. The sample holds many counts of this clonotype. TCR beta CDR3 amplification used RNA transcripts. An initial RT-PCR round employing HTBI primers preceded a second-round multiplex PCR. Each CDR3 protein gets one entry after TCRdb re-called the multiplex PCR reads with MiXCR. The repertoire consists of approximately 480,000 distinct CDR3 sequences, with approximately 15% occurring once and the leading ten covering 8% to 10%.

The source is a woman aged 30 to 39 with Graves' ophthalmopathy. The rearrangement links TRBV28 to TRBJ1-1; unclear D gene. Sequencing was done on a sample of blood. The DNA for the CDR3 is TGTGCCAGCAGTTTGATCGGGGAGGGAAAAGCTTTCTTT. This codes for CASSLIGEGKAFF.